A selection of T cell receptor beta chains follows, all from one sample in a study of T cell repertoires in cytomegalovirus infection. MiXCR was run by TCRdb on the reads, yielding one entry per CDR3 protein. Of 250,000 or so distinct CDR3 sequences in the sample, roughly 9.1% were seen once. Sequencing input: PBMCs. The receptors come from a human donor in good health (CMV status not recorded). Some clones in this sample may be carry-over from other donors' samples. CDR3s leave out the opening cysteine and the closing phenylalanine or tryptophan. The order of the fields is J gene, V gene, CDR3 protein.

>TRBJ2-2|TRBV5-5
ASSAGQGRAGELF
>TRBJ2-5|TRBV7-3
ASSSGQLGETQY
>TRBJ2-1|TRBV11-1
ASSSRLGPEEQF
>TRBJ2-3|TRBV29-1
SVEKGGTDTQY
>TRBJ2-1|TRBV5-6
ASSSRSLVTGNEQF
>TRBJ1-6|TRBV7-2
ASSWGGAGNSPLH
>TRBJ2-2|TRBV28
ASSSPGLAGRGELF
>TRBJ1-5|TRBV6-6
ASSNRQNSNQPQH
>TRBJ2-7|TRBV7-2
ASSSGLAGGYEQY
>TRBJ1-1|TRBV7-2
ASSLGTGTGMNTEAF
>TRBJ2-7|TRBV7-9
ASRRPQGREY
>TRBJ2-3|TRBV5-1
ASSPVKLAGTDTQY
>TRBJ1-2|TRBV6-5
ASSTDRDRAWGYT